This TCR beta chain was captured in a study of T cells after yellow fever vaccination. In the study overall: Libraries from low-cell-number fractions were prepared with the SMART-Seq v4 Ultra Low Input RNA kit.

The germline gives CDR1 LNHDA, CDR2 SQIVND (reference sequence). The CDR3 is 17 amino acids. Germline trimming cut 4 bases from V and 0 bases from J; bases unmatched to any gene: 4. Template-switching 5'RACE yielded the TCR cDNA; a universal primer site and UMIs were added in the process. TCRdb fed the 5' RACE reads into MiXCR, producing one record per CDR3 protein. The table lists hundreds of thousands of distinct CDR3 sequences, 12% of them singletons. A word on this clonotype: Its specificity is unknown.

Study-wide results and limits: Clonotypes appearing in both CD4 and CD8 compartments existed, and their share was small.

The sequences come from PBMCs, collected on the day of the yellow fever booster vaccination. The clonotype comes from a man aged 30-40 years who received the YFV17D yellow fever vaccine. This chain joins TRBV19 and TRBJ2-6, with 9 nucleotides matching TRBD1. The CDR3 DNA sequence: TGTGCCAGTAGTACGGACAGGGGCGGCTCTGGGGCCAACGTCCTGACTTTC. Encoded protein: CASSTDRGGSGANVLTF.